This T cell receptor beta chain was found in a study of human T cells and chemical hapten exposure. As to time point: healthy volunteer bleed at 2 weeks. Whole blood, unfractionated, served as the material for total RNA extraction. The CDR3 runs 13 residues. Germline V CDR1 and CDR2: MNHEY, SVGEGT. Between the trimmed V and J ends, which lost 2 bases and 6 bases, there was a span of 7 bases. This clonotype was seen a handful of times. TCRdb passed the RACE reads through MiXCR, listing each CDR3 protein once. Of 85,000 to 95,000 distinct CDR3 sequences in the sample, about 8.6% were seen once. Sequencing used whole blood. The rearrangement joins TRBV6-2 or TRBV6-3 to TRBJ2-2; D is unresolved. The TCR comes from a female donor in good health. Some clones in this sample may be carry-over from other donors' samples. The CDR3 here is CASSYVAAGELFF. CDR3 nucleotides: TGTGCCAGCAGTTACGTCGCAGCCGGGGAGCTGTTTTTT.